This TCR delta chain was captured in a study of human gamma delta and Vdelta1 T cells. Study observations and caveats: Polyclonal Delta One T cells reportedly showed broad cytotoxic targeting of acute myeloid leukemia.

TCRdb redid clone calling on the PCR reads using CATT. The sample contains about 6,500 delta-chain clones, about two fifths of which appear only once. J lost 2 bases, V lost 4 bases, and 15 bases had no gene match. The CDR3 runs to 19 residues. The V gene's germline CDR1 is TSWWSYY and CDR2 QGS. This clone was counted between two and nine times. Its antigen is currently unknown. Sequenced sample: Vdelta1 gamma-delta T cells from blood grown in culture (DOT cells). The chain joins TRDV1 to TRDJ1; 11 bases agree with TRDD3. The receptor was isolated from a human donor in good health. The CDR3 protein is CALGGPRSGGGYATDKLIF. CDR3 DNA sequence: TGTGCTCTTGGGGGTCCTCGTTCTGGTGGGGGATACGCGACCGATAAACTCATCTTT.